Sequencing of this TCR beta chain was carried out in a study of shared clonotypes between healthy human individuals (dated by TCRdb to the early 2020s). At the level of the whole study: The cohort comprised two women and three men aged 18 to 49 years. For each donor, CD4 naive and CD4 memory were each run on three plates, CD8 naive on two plates, and CD8 memory on one plate. To increase sequencing depth and limit assay-specific biases, different laboratories used diverse techniques to prepare libraries and sequence TCR repertoires. The study deeply sequenced blood TCR repertoires of about 5 healthy adults to estimate repertoire size and the extent of clonotype sharing between individuals. Each donor's leukapheresis produced roughly between about 0.8 and 10 billion PBMCs.

About this clone itself: No antigen is known for it. Nothing much larger sits one base from this clone, and base qualities are not available.

The full study reports these points: Only blood was sampled, and tissue TCR repertoires likely differ from those in blood. Naive subsets generally had larger estimated clonotype richness than memory subsets. Roughly 5% of naive CD4, 3.5% of naive CD8, 2.3% of memory CD4, and approximately 0.39% of memory CD8 clonotypes were shared across several donors. Pairwise subsampling indicated that sequencing depth was expected to affect the degree of clonotype sharing among donors. Because the study included a small number of donors, the genetic and exposure-history diversity represented was limited. Incomplete sequencing was indicated by rarefaction of sorted-subset datasets, despite the large sequencing depth. Compared with non-shared clonotypes, clonotypes shared by all four sorted-subset donors had higher generation probabilities.

Using the deep immunoSEQ assay, multiplex PCR amplified TCR CDR3 regions from genomic DNA. For each cell subset, the extracted genomic DNA was distributed evenly across all wells of several immunoSEQ 96-well plates, and each plate served as one replicate. For sorted subsets, about 210 ng of genomic DNA, equivalent to around 29,000 T cell genomes, went into each replicate PCR. Purified libraries were measured with a Qubit 3.0 fluorometer, size-checked on a Bioanalyzer 2100, and measured again with the KAPA Library Quantification kit. Each immunoSEQ 96-well plate was sequenced on its own single-read 150-cycle Illumina NextSeq 550 flow cell. As for how the authors treated the data: The immunoSEQ output contained only junctional sequences without quality scores, so filtering could not match that applied to full-length reads. Sequences were annotated with PyIR, a Python wrapper for IgBLAST v1.9, and V/J genes and CDR3 were assigned using IMGT germline references. Reads were removed for weak V/J assignments (E-value above 1e-6), missing CDR3, stop codons, out-of-frame junctions, or ambiguous translated residues. V3J clonotypes were defined as sequences sharing an identical inferred V gene, J gene, and CDR3 amino acid sequence. Percentage overlap between repertoires was computed as shared unique clonotypes divided by the size of the smaller repertoire. Three approaches were used to assess repertoire richness: RTK rarefaction, the Chao1 estimator, and Recon v2.1 estimates of unobserved clonotypes. Generation probabilities for all TCRbeta clonotypes obtained by the gDNA method from four donors were computed using OLGA. The table was pulled from immuneACCESS by TCRdb, which kept in-frame rearrangements only. Such tables lose some clones; where checked, under half of the loss comes from unresolved V genes, and the rest has no known cause. V and J calls and clone size are those listed in that table; D and trimming were worked out from the DNA. Present in this sample are about 610,000 clones, approximately 97% of which were seen just once. The leading ten clones occupy around 0.057% of the sample.

Healthy HIV-negative adults with no recently reported acute infections or vaccinations were included as donors. Every donor was a Caucasian adult living in Nashville, Tennessee, USA. CD4+ T cells were enriched by magnetic negative selection; naive cells were then positively selected on CD45RA, and the negative fraction formed the memory subset. Blood was collected by leukapheresis, and PBMCs were isolated by Ficoll-Histopaque density gradient centrifugation and then cryopreserved in liquid nitrogen vapor phase. Analytical flow cytometry was used to check the purity and quantity of each magnetically sorted T cell population. Each sorted fraction had its genomic DNA isolated and then quantified by UV absorbance on a Nanodrop 2000c. After removal of 4 bases from V and 2 bases from J, the junction retains 7 bases not matched to a gene. Based on the germline V gene (reference sequence), the CDR1 and CDR2 sequences are LNHDA and SQIVND. Including cysteine and phenylalanine, the CDR3 has 15 amino acids. Left in the record is the CDR3 DNA by itself, 45 bases read in frame from the first base.

The sample comprised naive CD4+ T cells sorted from blood. What the cell subset or site label conveys for this sample: CD45RA+ positively selected. In this chain, TRBV19 is recombined with TRBJ1-2, and 7 junction bases match TRBD1. The source is a woman aged 30 to 39 in good health. CDR3 protein: CASSTLRTGNYGYTF. The nucleotides read TGTGCCAGTAGTACCCTACGGACAGGAAACTATGGCTACACCTTC.